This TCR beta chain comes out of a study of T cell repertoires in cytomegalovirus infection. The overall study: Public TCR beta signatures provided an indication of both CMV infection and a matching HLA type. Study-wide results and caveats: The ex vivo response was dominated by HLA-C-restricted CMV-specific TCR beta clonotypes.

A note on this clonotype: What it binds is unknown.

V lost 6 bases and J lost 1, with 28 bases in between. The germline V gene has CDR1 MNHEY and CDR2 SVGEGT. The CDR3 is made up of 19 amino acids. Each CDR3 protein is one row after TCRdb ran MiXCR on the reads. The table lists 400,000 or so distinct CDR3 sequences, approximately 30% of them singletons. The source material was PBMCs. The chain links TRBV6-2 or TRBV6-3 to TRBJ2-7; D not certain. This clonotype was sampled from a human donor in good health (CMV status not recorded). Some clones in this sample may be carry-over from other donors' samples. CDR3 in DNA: TGTGCCAGCAGCCTCACCCTCCCTCTGAAGTGGGGTTCTTCCTACGAGCAGTACTTC. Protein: CASSLTLPLKWGSSYEQYF.